This is a list of T cell receptor beta chains from one sample in a study of CD8+CD57+ T cells in acquired aplastic anemia. In TCRdb, the reads were re-called with MiXCR into one record per CDR3 protein. The sample holds about 120,000 distinct CDR3 sequences, roughly 55% seen once. The sample was sorted CD4+, CD8+, or CD8+CD57+ T cells (not recorded which) from PBMCs. These receptor sequences come from a human donor with aplastic anemia. Both conserved end residues are part of each CDR3. Each record gives: V gene, clone size, J gene, D gene, CDR3 DNA, CDR3 protein. The D gene is left open where the match is weak. Clone size, where shown, is once, few, many, or a class for clones that have expanded.

TRBV24-1	.	TRBJ2-7	.	TGTGCCACCAGTTCTACAGCCGAGAGTACCTACGAGCAGTACTTC	CATSSTAESTYEQYF
TRBV20-1	.	TRBJ1-1	TRBD1	TGCAGTACCAGTTCGACAGGGAACTCTGAAGCTTTCTTT	CSTSSTGNSEAFF
TRBV5-4	.	TRBJ1-5	TRBD1	TGTGCCAGCAGCTATTGGGATTCAGGGGGGCTAGGTCAGCCCCAGCATTTT	CASSYWDSGGLGQPQHF
TRBV12-3/TRBV12-4	many	TRBJ1-5	.	TGTGCCAGCAGTCAGGTCGGGGCCTCGGGTCAGCCCCAGCATTTT	CASSQVGASGQPQHF
TRBV11-1	.	TRBJ1-5	TRBD1	TGTGCCAGCAGCGTTGGCAGGGGGCGCGGCAATCAGCCCCAGCATTTT	CASSVGRGRGNQPQHF
TRBV5-6	.	TRBJ2-3	.	TGTGCCAGCAGCGAACACACAGATACGCAGTATTTT	CASSEHTDTQYF
TRBV24-1	.	TRBJ1-1	.	TGTGCCACCCAGGACGGCTCCGAAACTGAAGCTTTCTTT	CATQDGSETEAFF
TRBV20-1	.	TRBJ2-3	TRBD2	TGCAGTGCTAGTCGGACTAGGAGCCCAGATACGCAGTATTTT	CSASRTRSPDTQYF
TRBV2	few	TRBJ2-3	TRBD2	TGTGCCAGCAGTGGTGGGACTAGCGGGAGGGGCACAGATACGCAGTATTTT	CASSGGTSGRGTDTQYF
TRBV24-1	.	TRBJ1-1	.	TGTGCCACCAGTGTCACAGGGAACACTGAAGCTTTCTTT	CATSVTGNTEAFF
TRBV7-9	many	TRBJ2-5	TRBD1	TGTGCCAGCAGCTTAGCTCAGTGGACAGGGGGCCTTCAAGAGACCCAGTACTTC	CASSLAQWTGGLQETQYF
TRBV10-3	many	TRBJ2-3	TRBD2	TGTGCCATCAGTGAGTCCCTAGCGGGGGGCACAGATACGCAGTATTTT	CAISESLAGGTDTQYF
TRBV12-3/TRBV12-4	.	TRBJ1-3	.	TGTGCCAGCAGGACAGTCACCTCTGGAAACACCATATATTTT	CASRTVTSGNTIYF